The TCR beta chain under discussion was sequenced for a study of control samples from healthy donors and cancer patients. Method: immunoSEQ multiplex PCR; TCRdb's copy keeps in-frame clones and lacks some. The table lists about 92,000 clones, more than 75% of them singletons. This clone was counted a few times. V was pared by 5 bases and J by 0 bases, with 14 bases between. Germline values: CDR1 SEHNR, CDR2 FQNEAQ (reference sequence). The CDR3 consists of 17 residues. Source material: blood. This TCR was sampled from a woman aged 60-75 years in good health. The rearrangement joins TRBV7-9 to TRBJ2-6; D might be TRBD1 or TRBD2, each matching 5 bases. The DNA of the CDR3 is TGTGCCAGCAGCCTGGGGGACGCCAACTCTGGGGCCAACGTCCTGACTTTC. It translates to CASSLGDANSGANVLTF.